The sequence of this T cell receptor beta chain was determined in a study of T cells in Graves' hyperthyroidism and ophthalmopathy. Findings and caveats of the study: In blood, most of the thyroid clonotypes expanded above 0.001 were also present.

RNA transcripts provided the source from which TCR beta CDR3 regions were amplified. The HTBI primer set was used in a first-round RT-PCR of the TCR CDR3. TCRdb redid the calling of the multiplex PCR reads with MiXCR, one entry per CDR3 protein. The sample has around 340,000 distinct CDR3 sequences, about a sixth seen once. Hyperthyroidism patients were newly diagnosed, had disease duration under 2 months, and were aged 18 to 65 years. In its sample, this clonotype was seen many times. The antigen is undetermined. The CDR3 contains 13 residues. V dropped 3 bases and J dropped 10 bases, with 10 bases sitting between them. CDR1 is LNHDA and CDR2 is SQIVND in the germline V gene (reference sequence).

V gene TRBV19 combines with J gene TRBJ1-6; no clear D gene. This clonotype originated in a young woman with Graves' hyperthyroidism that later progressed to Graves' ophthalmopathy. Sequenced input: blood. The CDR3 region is CASSMLPDSPLHF. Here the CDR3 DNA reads TGTGCCAGTAGTATGTTACCGGACTCACCCCTCCACTTT. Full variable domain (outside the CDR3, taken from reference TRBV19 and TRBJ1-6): DGGITQSPKYLFRKEGQNVTLSCEQNLNHDAMYWYRQDPGQGLRLIYYSQIVNDFQKGDIAEGYSVSREKKESFPLTVTSAQKNPTAFYLCASSMLPDSPLHFGNGTRLTVT.